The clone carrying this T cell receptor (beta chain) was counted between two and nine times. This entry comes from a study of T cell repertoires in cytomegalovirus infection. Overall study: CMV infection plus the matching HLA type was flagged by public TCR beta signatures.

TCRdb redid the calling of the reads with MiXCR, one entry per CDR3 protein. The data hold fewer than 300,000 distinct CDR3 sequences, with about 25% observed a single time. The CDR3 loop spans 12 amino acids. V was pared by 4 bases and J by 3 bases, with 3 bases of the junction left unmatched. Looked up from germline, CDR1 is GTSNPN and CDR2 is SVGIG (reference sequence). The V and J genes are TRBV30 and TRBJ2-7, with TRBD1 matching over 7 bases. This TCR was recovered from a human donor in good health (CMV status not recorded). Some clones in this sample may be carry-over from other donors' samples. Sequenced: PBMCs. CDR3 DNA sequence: TGTGCCTGGAACCAGGGGGTCTACGAGCAGTACTTC. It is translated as CAWNQGVYEQYF.